Listed below are T cell receptor beta chains from one sample, sequenced in a study of Tregs in tolerant kidney transplant recipients. The repertoire was sequenced with immunoSEQ multiplex PCR; TCRdb's copy has only in-frame clones and lacks some. The sample holds 9,500 to 11,000 clones, around nine tenths seen once. Their target antigens are unknown. The sequenced sample was Tregs from blood cultured with allogeneic cells, obtained before the transplant. These receptors originate from a human patient who received a combined kidney and bone marrow transplant. The CDR3 runs from the conserved cysteine through the conserved F or W. The order of the fields is J gene, V gene, clone size, D gene, CDR3 protein, CDR3 DNA. D genes are given only for firm matches. Some rows have no size entry. The others give once, few or many, or a class for an expanded clone.

TRBJ1-1 TRBV5-1 NA NA CASSVRYGNTEAFF TGCGCCAGCAGCGTCCGCTACGGGAACACTGAAGCTTTCTTT
TRBJ1-2 TRBV4-1 NA NA CASSHGPVATPEGYTF TGCGCCAGCAGCCATGGCCCCGTAGCCACGCCAGAGGGCTACACCTTC
TRBJ1-6 TRBV5-1 NA TRBD1 CASSLGTGGGDSPLHF TGCGCCAGCAGCTTGGGGACAGGAGGGGGGGATTCACCCCTCCACTTT
TRBJ2-7 TRBV5-1 NA TRBD2 CASSLALAGEQYF TGCGCCAGCAGCTTGGCACTAGCGGGCGAGCAGTACTTC
TRBJ1-2 TRBV30 NA NA CAWTVQSYGYTF TGTGCCTGGACAGTACAAAGCTATGGCTACACCTTC
TRBJ2-1 TRBV5-6 NA NA CASSLGLGSSYNEQFF TGTGCCAGCAGCTTGGGTTTGGGAAGCTCCTACAATGAGCAGTTCTTC
TRBJ1-1 TRBV5-1 NA TRBD1 CASSFGTVNTEAFF TGCGCCAGCAGCTTCGGGACAGTCAACACTGAAGCTTTCTTT
TRBJ2-2 TRBV5-1 NA NA CASSLAFGSLGELFF TGCGCCAGCAGCTTGGCGTTTGGGTCCTTAGGGGAGCTGTTTTTT
TRBJ2-7 TRBV29-1 NA NA CSVGQTYEQYF TGCAGCGTTGGACAGACCTACGAGCAGTACTTC
TRBJ1-6 TRBV7-9 NA NA CASSLGKWLSSSYNSPLHF TGTGCCAGCAGCTTAGGAAAGTGGCTTTCCAGCTCCTATAATTCACCCCTCCACTTT
TRBJ2-1 TRBV6-5 NA NA CASSYSERRSKLEQFF TGTGCCAGCAGTTACTCGGAGCGGCGAAGTAAACTTGAGCAGTTCTTC
TRBJ2-1 TRBV20-1 NA NA CSARLHNEQFF TGCAGTGCGAGACTTCACAATGAGCAGTTCTTC
TRBJ2-1 TRBV18 NA TRBD2 CASSPLAGVGEQFF TGTGCCAGCTCACCCCTAGCGGGAGTGGGTGAGCAGTTCTTC
TRBJ1-1 TRBV4-1 few NA CASSRAGALNTEAFF TGCGCCAGCAGTCGGGCAGGGGCCTTGAACACTGAAGCTTTCTTT
TRBJ1-2 TRBV5-5 NA NA CASSSHHPQGKGHGYTF TGTGCCAGCAGCTCCCACCACCCGCAGGGTAAAGGCCATGGCTACACCTTC
TRBJ1-2 TRBV18 NA NA CASSLLASALYGYTF TGTGCCAGCTCCCTGCTAGCGAGCGCCCTCTATGGCTACACCTTC
TRBJ2-5 TRBV30 NA NA CAWREQGSQETQYF TGTGCCTGGAGGGAACAGGGCTCCCAAGAGACCCAGTACTTC
TRBJ2-2 TRBV6-6 NA NA CASSYEGPQTGELFF TGTGCCAGCAGTTACGAGGGGCCCCAGACCGGGGAGCTGTTTTTT
TRBJ2-5 TRBV9 NA NA CASSPRGQVETQYF TGTGCCAGCAGCCCCCGTGGTCAGGTAGAGACCCAGTACTTC
TRBJ1-3 TRBV19 NA NA CASSIQYSGNTIYF TGTGCCAGTAGTATTCAGTACTCTGGAAACACCATATATTTT
TRBJ1-3 TRBV11-3 NA TRBD1 CASSLDRSSGNTIYF TGTGCCAGCAGCTTGGACAGGAGCTCTGGAAACACCATATATTTT
TRBJ2-2 TRBV11-3 NA NA CASSLGGTNTGELFF TGTGCCAGCAGCTTAGGGGGGACGAATACCGGGGAGCTGTTTTTT
TRBJ2-2 TRBV7-2 NA NA CASSLGGYGELFF TGTGCCAGCAGCTTAGGGGGGTACGGGGAGCTGTTTTTT
TRBJ1-6 TRBV7-2 NA NA CASSLNQGSVHF TGTGCCAGCAGCTTAAATCAGGGTTCAGTTCACTTT
TRBJ1-2 TRBV18 NA TRBD1 CASSPSPSGTVNYGYTF TGTGCCAGCTCACCTTCACCCTCCGGGACAGTCAACTATGGCTACACCTTC
TRBJ1-1 TRBV6-5 few NA CASSYPAGTEAFF TGTGCCAGCAGTTACCCCGCCGGCACTGAAGCTTTCTTT
TRBJ2-3 TRBV13 NA TRBD2 CASSLNLAGVADTQYF TGTGCCAGCAGCTTAAATCTAGCGGGAGTCGCAGATACGCAGTATTTT
TRBJ1-5 TRBV2 NA TRBD1 CASSSGQGYQPQHF TGTGCCAGCAGTTCCGGACAGGGGTATCAGCCCCAGCATTTT
TRBJ2-7 TRBV27 once NA CASSTLASTYEQYF TGTGCCAGCAGCACCCTAGCGAGTACCTACGAGCAGTACTTC
TRBJ2-3 TRBV19 NA NA CASSPRTYPGTDTQYF TGTGCCAGTAGTCCTCGGACATATCCAGGCACAGATACGCAGTATTTT
TRBJ2-3 TRBV5-1 few NA CASSVPPADTQYF TGCGCCAGCAGCGTACCTCCGGCGGATACGCAGTATTTT
TRBJ2-1 TRBV11-1 once NA CASSLRGGSYNEQFF TGTGCCAGCAGCTTACGAGGGGGATCCTACAATGAGCAGTTCTTC
TRBJ2-3 TRBV28 NA TRBD1 CASSKGQGITDTQYF TGTGCCAGCAGTAAGGGACAGGGGATCACAGATACGCAGTATTTT
TRBJ1-4 TRBV7-2 NA TRBD1 CASSLARRGQYEKLFF TGTGCCAGCAGCTTAGCGCGGAGGGGGCAGTATGAAAAACTGTTTTTT
TRBJ1-5 TRBV27 NA NA CASSSVGWNQPQHF TGTGCCAGCAGTTCCGTAGGGTGGAATCAGCCCCAGCATTTT
TRBJ2-3 TRBV5-1 NA NA CASTVTGISTDTQYF TGCGCCAGCACGGTTACAGGGATTAGCACAGATACGCAGTATTTT
TRBJ1-4 TRBV18 NA TRBD1 CASSPTGTTDEKLFF TGTGCCAGCTCACCGACAGGGACCACGGATGAAAAACTGTTTTTT
TRBJ2-7 TRBV7-3 NA NA CASSLSPESSYEQYF TGTGCCAGCAGCTTAAGTCCCGAAAGCTCCTACGAGCAGTACTTC
TRBJ1-1 TRBV28 NA NA CASKGSQAFF TGTGCCAGCAAGGGGTCCCAAGCTTTCTTT
TRBJ2-1 TRBV4-2 NA NA CASSRGLPNEQFF TGTGCCAGCAGCCGAGGACTACCCAATGAGCAGTTCTTC
TRBJ2-5 TRBV7-2 NA TRBD2 CASSLWASGSQETQYF TGTGCCAGCAGCTTATGGGCTAGCGGGAGCCAAGAGACCCAGTACTTC
TRBJ2-7 TRBV9 NA TRBD1 CASSARGTGVHEQYF TGTGCCAGCAGCGCGAGGGGGACAGGGGTCCACGAGCAGTACTTC
TRBJ1-2 TRBV5-1 NA NA CASSLGQEYGYTF TGCGCCAGCAGCTTGGGACAGGAGTATGGCTACACCTTC
TRBJ1-1 TRBV6-1 NA NA CASAPTARVNTEAFF TGTGCCAGCGCCCCCACCGCTCGCGTGAACACTGAAGCTTTCTTT
TRBJ2-2 TRBV15 once NA CATSRLADTGELFF TGTGCCACCAGCAGACTAGCTGACACCGGGGAGCTGTTTTTT
TRBJ1-2 TRBV5-1 NA NA CASSLSPIGAYGYTF TGCGCCAGCAGCTTGAGCCCAATTGGGGCCTATGGCTACACCTTC
TRBJ2-2 TRBV18 NA NA CASSPRPLAGELFF TGTGCCAGCTCACCGAGACCGTTAGCCGGGGAGCTGTTTTTT
TRBJ2-1 TRBV5-1 NA TRBD2 CASSLVVQRGYNEQFF TGCGCCAGCAGCTTGGTTGTCCAGCGGGGGTACAATGAGCAGTTCTTC
TRBJ2-1 TRBV15 NA NA CATSREALREQFF TGTGCCACCAGCAGAGAGGCTCTTCGGGAGCAGTTCTTC
TRBJ2-3 TRBV18 NA NA CASSPPLDTQYF TGTGCCAGCTCACCACCTTTAGATACGCAGTATTTT
TRBJ1-1 TRBV5-8 once TRBD1 CASSAYLRQGPYTEAFF TGTGCCAGCAGCGCCTACCTTAGACAGGGTCCCTACACTGAAGCTTTCTTT
TRBJ2-7 TRBV5-1 NA NA CASAGATYEQYF TGCGCCAGCGCAGGCGCAACCTACGAGCAGTACTTC
TRBJ1-2 TRBV4-3 NA NA CASSGGIGESYGYTF TGCGCCAGCAGCGGGGGAATTGGGGAGAGCTATGGCTACACCTTC